This T cell receptor (beta chain) was identified in a study of T-cell reconstitution after alpha-beta-depleted transplantation in children. Remarks on this clonotype: Relative to the germline gene, one junction end is altered; a read error may explain this.

Germline V gene sequence: CDR1 MDHEN, CDR2 SYDVKM. The CDR3 runs to 13 residues. A library of TCRbeta sequences, prepared with unique molecular identifiers, was generated. TCRdb independently ran MiXCR on the PCR reads; one entry per CDR3 protein. The sample holds around 600,000 distinct CDR3 sequences, about 11% seen once. J is TRBJ1-2 and V is TRBV28; D gene ambiguous. This sequence originates from a human donor who donated a stem cell graft to a child with acute myeloid leukemia. The sample was PBMCs from the stem cell graft donor, taken from the stem cell graft. CDR3: CASSLSSPREEAF. The DNA for the CDR3 is TGTGCCAGCAGTTTATCATCCCCCCGGGAGGAGGCCTTC.